This section outlines one T cell receptor (beta chain) sequence together with its context. Germline-derived CDR1 and CDR2 are MGHRA and YSYEKL. CDR3 length: 14 amino acids. V lost 1 base to trimming and J lost 5 bases, with 8 bases between them. This sample is drawn from a study of blood T cell repertoires in COVID-19. Study at large: PBMCs, B-cell-depleted T cells, or T cells provided the cDNA or gDNA that made up the material.

The table came from immunoSEQ multiplex PCR; TCRdb's copy has only in-frame clones and leaves some out. This table has tens of thousands of clones, 88% appearing once. This rearrangement joins TRBV4-1 to TRBJ1-4; D gene unclear. The clonotype comes from a man between 60 and 75 years old with COVID-19, enrolled during active disease. Source material: peripheral blood. The CDR3 coding sequence is TGCGCCAGCAGCCAAGTATCCAGAAATGAAAAACTGTTTTTT. Its translation: CASSQVSRNEKLFF.